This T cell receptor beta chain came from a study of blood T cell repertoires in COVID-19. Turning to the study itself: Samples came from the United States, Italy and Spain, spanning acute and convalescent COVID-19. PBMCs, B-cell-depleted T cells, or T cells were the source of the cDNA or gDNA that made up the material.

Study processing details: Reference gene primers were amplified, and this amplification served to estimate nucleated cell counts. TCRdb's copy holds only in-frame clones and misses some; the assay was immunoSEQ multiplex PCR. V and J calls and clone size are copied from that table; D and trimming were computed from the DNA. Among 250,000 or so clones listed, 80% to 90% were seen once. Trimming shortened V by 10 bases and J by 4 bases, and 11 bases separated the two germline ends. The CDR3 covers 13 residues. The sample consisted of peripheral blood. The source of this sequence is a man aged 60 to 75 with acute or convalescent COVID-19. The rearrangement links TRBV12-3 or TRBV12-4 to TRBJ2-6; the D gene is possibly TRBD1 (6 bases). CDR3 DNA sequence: TGTGCCACGTACAGGGCGGGGGCCAACGTCCTGACTTTC. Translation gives CATYRAGANVLTF.